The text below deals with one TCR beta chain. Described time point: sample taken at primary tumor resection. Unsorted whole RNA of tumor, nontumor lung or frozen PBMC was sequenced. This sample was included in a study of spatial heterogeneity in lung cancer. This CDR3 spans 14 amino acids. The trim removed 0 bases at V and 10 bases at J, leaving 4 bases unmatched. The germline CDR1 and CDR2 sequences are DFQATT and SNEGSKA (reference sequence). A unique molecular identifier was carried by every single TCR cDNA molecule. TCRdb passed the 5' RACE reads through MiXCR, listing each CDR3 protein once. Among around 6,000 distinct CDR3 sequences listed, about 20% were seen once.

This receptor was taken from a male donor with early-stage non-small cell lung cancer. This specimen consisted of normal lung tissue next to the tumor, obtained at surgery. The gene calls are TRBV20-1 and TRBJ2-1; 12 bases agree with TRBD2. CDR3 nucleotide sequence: TGCAGTGCTAGAGATACTAGCGGGAGGATAGAGCAGTTCTTC. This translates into CSARDTSGRIEQFF.